Below are 28 T cell receptor beta chains sequenced from a single sample in a study of graft-versus-host responses after intestinal transplantation. The protocol was immunoSEQ multiplex PCR, while the TCRdb copy is restricted to in-frame clones and leaves out a portion. The table has approximately 19,000 clones, 38% seen once. The sequencing used alloreactive CD4+ T cells from a mixed lymphocyte reaction culture, collected before intestinal transplant. Described subset: CFSE-low proliferating T cells sorted from approximately six-day pre-transplant mixed lymphocyte reaction (GvH or HvG direction). The receptor source for this set is a human patient who received an intestinal transplant.

This chain joins TRBV19 and TRBJ2-1; 14 bases are shared with TRBD2. Losses at the gene ends were 5 bases for V and 4 bases for J; bases not matched to a gene: 1. The CDR3 has 15 residues. In germline, CDR1 is LNHDA, CDR2 SQIVND (reference sequence). The CDR3 sequence: CASSRLAGGYNEQFF. The DNA for the CDR3 is TGTGCCAGTAGTCGACTAGCGGGGGGGTACAATGAGCAGTTCTTC.

This chain uses TRBV5-1 with TRBJ1-6; a possible D gene is TRBD1 (5 bases). V was pared by 7 bases and J by 9 bases, with 20 bases between. The CDR3 is 15 residues long. From germline, CDR1 is SGHRS and CDR2 YFSETQ. The CDR3: CASRERRDFGSPLHF. CDR3 bases: TGCGCCAGCCGCGAGCGACGGGACTTCGGTTCACCCCTCCACTTT.

There are a few counts of this clone. This chain joins TRBV7-2 and TRBJ2-7; 12 positions agree with TRBD2. Germline V gene sequence: CDR1 SGHTA, CDR2 FQGNSA. The CDR3 is 14 residues long. V was pared by 4 bases and J by 4 bases, with 2 bases of the junction left unmatched. CDR3 residues: CASSSGLAGYEQYF. The CDR3 DNA is TGTGCCAGCAGCTCGGGACTAGCGGGTTACGAGCAGTACTTC.

This chain connects TRBV10-3 to TRBJ2-5; D could derive from TRBD1 or TRBD2 (5 bases each). This CDR3 is built from 12 residues. Germline CDR1 ENHRY, CDR2 SYGVKD. V lost 2 bases and J lost 11, with 12 bases in between. The CDR3 loop reads CAISEGAGEQYF. The CDR3 bases are TGTGCCATCAGTGAGGGGGCTGGGGAGCAGTACTTC.

This clone was observed a handful of times. The genes are TRBV10-3 and TRBJ1-3; D is unclear. This CDR3 has 13 residues. Trimming stripped 4 bases from V and 2 bases from J, with 6 bases between. CDR1 and CDR2 from the germline V gene are ENHRY and SYGVKD. CDR3 DNA: TGTGCCATCAGTGTAGGGACTGGAAACACCATATATTTT. Translating it yields CAISVGTGNTIYF.

This clone was seen a few times. V is TRBV9 and J is TRBJ1-2; no definite D call. Trimming removed 3 bases at V and 7 bases at J, with 4 bases between. Looked up from germline, CDR1 is SGDLS and CDR2 is YYNGEE. The CDR3 extends over 10 amino acids. CDR3 DNA: TGTGCCAGCAGCGAGAGTGGCTACACCTTC. It is translated as CASSESGYTF.

The chain combines TRBV29-1 with TRBJ1-2; the D gene is possibly TRBD1 (6 bases). The CDR3 is made up of 13 amino acids. Trimming took off 6 bases at V and 2 bases at J, with 13 bases between the two ends. Germline V gene sequence: CDR1 SQVTM, CDR2 ANQGSEA. The CDR3 region has the DNA TGCAGCGTCGCCAGGACAGCCAACTATGGCTACACCTTC. Translation gives CSVARTANYGYTF.

This chain links TRBV29-1 with TRBJ2-1; TRBD1 might be the D (6 bases). Trimming took 4 bases from V and 9 from J, leaving 22 bases between them. CDR3 length: 15 amino acids. Per germline, CDR1 SQVTM and CDR2 ANQGSEA. CDR3 DNA sequence: TGCAGCGTTGTGGCTGCCGCCAGGCGAGGGGGTGAGCAGTTCTTC. Its protein product is CSVVAAARRGGEQFF.

V is TRBV4-1 and J is TRBJ2-3, with D possibly being TRBD2 (6 bases). Between the trimmed V and J ends, which lost 0 bases and 2 bases, there was a span of 12 bases. The CDR3 has 16 residues. Germline CDR1 and CDR2: MGHRA and YSYEKL. The CDR3, as DNA: TGCGCCAGCAGCCAAGACTATAGCGGAAACACAGATACGCAGTATTTT. This sequence encodes CASSQDYSGNTDTQYF.

V is TRBV4-1 and J is TRBJ2-4; TRBD2 aligns across 15 bases. The CDR3 has 21 residues. In germline, CDR1 is MGHRA, CDR2 YSYEKL. Unmatched junction bases numbered 9, after V lost 0 bases and J lost 0 bases. Here the CDR3 DNA reads TGCGCCAGCAGCCAAGACCAGGGACTAGCGGGGGGTCTCCTAGCCAAAAACATTCAGTACTTC. This codes for CASSQDQGLAGGLLAKNIQYF.

The CDR3 here is CASSQDRGPINSPLHF. CDR3 DNA: TGCGCCAGCAGCCAAGATAGAGGACCGATTAATTCACCCCTCCACTTT. J is TRBJ1-6 and V is TRBV4-1; D not resolved. Trimming cost V 0 bases and J 6 bases, with 12 bases left between them. From germline, CDR1 is MGHRA and CDR2 YSYEKL. There are 16 residues in the CDR3.

The rearrangement uses TRBV15 and TRBJ1-3; D gene ambiguous. V lost 0 bases and J 0 bases, leaving 0 bases between the germline ends. CDR3 length equals 13 residues. CDR1 is LNHNV and CDR2 is YYDKDF in the germline V gene (reference sequence). The CDR3 sequence: CATSRDSGNTIYF. Written as DNA, the CDR3 is TGTGCCACCAGCAGAGACTCTGGAAACACCATATATTTT.

The chain joins TRBV4-1 to TRBJ2-6, with 7 bases matching TRBD1. This CDR3 comprises 18 residues. Unmatched junction bases numbered 11, after V lost 4 bases and J lost 2 bases. In germline, CDR1 is MGHRA, CDR2 YSYEKL. The CDR3 is CASSREGQLMAGANVLTF. The CDR3 DNA is TGCGCCAGCAGCCGCGAGGGACAGCTAATGGCTGGGGCCAACGTCCTGACTTTC.

The rearrangement joins TRBV7-2 to TRBJ1-1; maybe TRBD1 (6 bases). Germline V gene sequence: CDR1 SGHTA, CDR2 FQGNSA. V was shortened by 6 bases and J by 4 bases, with 21 bases between the two germline ends. The CDR3 is 16 amino acids. The CDR3 DNA reads as TGTGCCAGCAGTCCTAGAAGGACAGCTTTGGGCACTGAAGCTTTCTTT. It yields the protein CASSPRRTALGTEAFF.

This clone was found a few times. The rearrangement uses TRBV4-1 and TRBJ2-2; 7 positions agree with TRBD1. The CDR3 is made up of 15 amino acids. J was trimmed by 9 bases and V by 1 base; bases with no gene match: 8. Per the germline V gene, CDR1 is MGHRA and CDR2 is YSYEKL. The chain's CDR3 is CASSQGEQGYRELFF. Here the CDR3 DNA reads TGCGCCAGCAGCCAAGGAGAACAGGGGTACCGGGAGCTGTTTTTT.

This chain uses TRBV21-1 with TRBJ1-2; TRBD1, as called in the table, went unchecked against the DNA. TRBV21-1 is tagged as a pseudogene. The CDR3 is made up of 12 amino acids. The CDR3 DNA follows: TGTGCCAGCAGGGGACAGGGGTGTGGCTACACCTTC. Its translation is CASRGQGCGYTF.

V usage is TRBV5-4 and J usage is TRBJ2-3; D gene unclear. V lost 4 bases to trimming and J lost 2 bases, with 14 bases between them. There are 15 residues in the CDR3. Germline CDR1 reads SGHNT; CDR2 reads YYREEE (reference sequence). As DNA, the CDR3 is TGTGCCAGCAGCATTGGAAGGAAACCCACAGATACGCAGTATTTT. This sequence encodes CASSIGRKPTDTQYF.

This clone was seen a handful of times. The CDR3 DNA follows: TGCGCCAGCAGCTTGGACAGGCCCACGACCTTC. It translates to CASSLDRPTTF. J is TRBJ1-2 and V is TRBV5-1; D possibly corresponds to TRBD1 (5 bases). In germline, CDR1 is SGHRS, CDR2 YFSETQ. V was trimmed by 0 bases and J by 14 bases, leaving 11 bases between them. This CDR3 comprises 11 residues.

The rearrangement links TRBV6-6 to TRBJ1-1; D unresolved. From germline, CDR1 is MNHNY and CDR2 SVGAGI (reference sequence). V was pared by 4 bases and J by 3 bases, with 15 bases between. The CDR3 covers 15 residues. CDR3 DNA sequence: TGTGCCAGCAGTTTAGACCGCCTCCCTCACACTGAAGCTTTCTTT. Its protein is CASSLDRLPHTEAFF.

The chain has TRBV11-3 and TRBJ2-5; TRBD1 matches at 9 bases. The closer fit of TRBJ2-7 to the DNA end suggests the J call may be wrong. Germline values: CDR1 SGHNT, CDR2 YENEEA. The CDR3 sequence is 15 residues long. CDR3 in DNA: TGTGCCAGCAGCCCCGGGACAGGGCGGGCCTACGAGCAGTACTTC. This gives the protein CASSPGTGRAYEQYF.

The chain employs TRBV6-5 and TRBJ1-2; 9 nucleotides align to TRBD1. The CDR3 length is 14 residues. Germline CDR1 is MNHEY and CDR2 is SVGAGI. Unmatched junction bases numbered 9, after V lost 5 bases and J lost 8 bases. CDR3 sequence reads: CASSVEDRGLGYTF. Here the CDR3 DNA reads TGTGCCAGCAGTGTCGAGGACAGGGGCCTCGGCTACACCTTC.

The chain combines TRBV10-1 with TRBJ2-2, with TRBD1 matching over 9 bases. The CDR3 totals 14 residues. Germline V gene sequence: CDR1 WNHNN, CDR2 SYGVQD (reference sequence). V was clipped by 3 bases and J by 15 bases; unmatched bases: 11. Written as DNA, the CDR3 is TGCGCCAGCAGTGACGGGACAGGGCCCCTGATGTTGTTTTTT. This encodes CASSDGTGPLMLFF.

This chain connects TRBV5-1 to TRBJ2-2; D is undetermined. The V gene lost 6 bases and the J gene lost 3 bases, with 12 bases spanning the gap. The CDR3 runs to 14 residues. CDR1 SGHRS and CDR2 YFSETQ come from the germline V gene. The CDR3 nucleotides read TGCGCCAGCAACATAAGGGCGGACACCGGGGAGCTGTTTTTT. As protein: CASNIRADTGELFF.

V usage is TRBV6-6 and J usage is TRBJ2-2; D is undetermined. Germline CDR1 MNHNY, CDR2 SVGAGI (reference sequence). The V end was cut by 4 bases, the J end by 4 bases, with 10 bases between. CDR3 length equals 14 residues. The CDR3 region has the DNA TGTGCCAGCAGTTCACCCCCCGTCACCGGGGAGCTGTTTTTT. Its translation: CASSSPPVTGELFF.

This clone showed up just a few times. The CDR3 region is CASSLARVRRVGNTIYF. Written as DNA, the CDR3 is TGTGCCAGCAGCTTAGCCCGGGTCCGCAGGGTTGGAAACACCATATATTTT. The chain uses TRBV7-9 and TRBJ1-3, with D possibly matching TRBD1 (5 bases). The ends were cut back, 0 bases at V and 3 bases at J, with 15 bases in the middle. In germline, CDR1 is SEHNR, CDR2 FQNEAQ (reference sequence). The CDR3 length is 17 residues.

This clone appeared a few times. The rearrangement links TRBV15 to TRBJ2-1; D possibly corresponds to TRBD1 (6 bases). Germline CDR1 LNHNV, CDR2 YYDKDF (reference sequence). The CDR3 extends over 15 amino acids. Trimming stripped 4 bases from V and 6 bases from J, with 16 bases between. CDR3 sequence reads: CATSIVQGPRNEQFF. The CDR3 nucleotides are TGTGCCACCAGCATAGTACAGGGACCTCGCAATGAGCAGTTCTTC.

V is TRBV19 and J is TRBJ1-2, with D unclear. The ends were cut back, 6 bases at V and 4 bases at J, with 12 bases in the middle. Per germline, CDR1 LNHDA and CDR2 SQIVND (reference sequence). The CDR3 totals 13 residues. The CDR3: CASRVADLYGYTF. CDR3 sequence (DNA): TGTGCCAGTAGAGTCGCGGATCTCTATGGCTACACCTTC.

V is TRBV11-3 and J is TRBJ2-1; D may match TRBD1 or TRBD2 (6 bases each). Trimming removed 1 base from V and 3 bases from J, with 13 bases in between. This CDR3 has 16 residues. Germline assignment: CDR1 SGHNT and CDR2 YENEEA. The CDR3 sequence: CASSLVLGGVYNEQFF. The CDR3 DNA follows: TGTGCCAGCAGCTTAGTCCTCGGGGGCGTCTACAATGAGCAGTTCTTC.